These 10 T cell receptor beta chains share one sample of origin, sequenced in a study of shared clonotypes between healthy human individuals. Naive CD8 cells, CD45RO-negative and positively selected for CCR7, excluded terminally differentiated effector memory CD45RA+ cells. Here immunoSEQ multiplex PCR was the method, and the copy in TCRdb shows in-frame clones only, minus some. The table lists some 2.1 million clones, about 93% of them singletons. Sequencing was done on a sample of naive CD8+ T cells from PBMCs. The receptors were sampled from a man aged 18 to 29 in good health. Some clones in this sample may be carry-over from other donors' samples.

This chain uses TRBV20-1 with TRBJ1-2, with unresolved D. Trimming stripped 6 bases from V and 4 bases from J, with 9 bases between. Germline-derived CDR1 and CDR2 are DFQATT and SNEGSKA (reference sequence). The CDR3 extends over 11 amino acids. The CDR3 region is CSAPGPYGYTF. CDR3 sequence (DNA): TGCAGTGCCCCCGGGCCCTATGGCTACACCTTC.

This chain joins TRBV9 and TRBJ1-1; 12 bases are shared with TRBD1. V shed 3 bases and J 5 bases; nucleotides not matched to a gene: 14. This CDR3 is built from 18 residues. Per the germline V gene, CDR1 is SGDLS and CDR2 is YYNGEE. The CDR3 loop reads CASSDSPGQGARSTEAFF. Written as DNA, the CDR3 is TGTGCCAGCAGCGACTCTCCGGGACAGGGGGCGCGGAGTACTGAAGCTTTCTTT.

The chain couples TRBV30 to TRBJ2-3, with 8 nucleotides matching TRBD1. After removal of 2 bases from V and 4 bases from J, the junction contained 11 bases not matched to a gene. CDR3 length: 16 residues. Germline loops: CDR1 GTSNPN, CDR2 SVGIG (reference sequence). CDR3 amino acids: CAWSKPGQVIADTQYF. Here the CDR3 DNA reads TGTGCCTGGAGTAAGCCGGGACAGGTTATCGCAGATACGCAGTATTTT.

The V gene is TRBV4-1, the J gene TRBJ1-5; D is ambiguous. Germline lookup yields CDR1 MGHRA and CDR2 YSYEKL. With 4 bases removed from V and 0 bases from J, the gap between germline ends came to 25 bases. The CDR3 has 20 residues. Written as DNA, the CDR3 is TGCGCCAGCAGCCCACTGGAACCGATCTCTACCCAACTTAGCAATCAGCCCCAGCATTTT. Residues: CASSPLEPISTQLSNQPQHF.

The gene calls are TRBV25-1 and TRBJ1-2, with 8 bases fitting TRBD1. This CDR3 is built from 15 residues. Germline assignment: CDR1 MGHDK and CDR2 SYGVNS. The ends lost 2 bases at V and 5 bases at J; junction bases unmatched: 7. The CDR3 reads CASSENSGQEYGYTF. In DNA, the CDR3 is TGTGCCAGCAGTGAAAACTCGGGACAGGAATATGGCTACACCTTC.

This chain connects TRBV14 to TRBJ1-2; no reliable D call. In germline, CDR1 is SGHDN, CDR2 FVKESK. V gave up 1 base and J gave up 5 bases, with 11 bases separating them. CDR3 length equals 14 residues. The CDR3, as DNA: TGTGCCAGCAGCCAAGCTCTACTATCGTATGGCTACACCTTC. Translation gives CASSQALLSYGYTF. The variable domain in full, with the rest retrieved from reference TRBV14 and TRBJ1-2, is EAGVTQFPSHSVIEKGQTVTLRCDPISGHDNLYWYRRVMGKEIKFLLHFVKESKQDESGMPNNRFLAERTGGTYSTLKVQPAELEDSGVYFCASSQALLSYGYTFGSGTRLTVV.

As to this clone: This CDR3 is also generated by other DNA sequences in the sample. The chain carries TRBV11-2 and TRBJ2-7; TRBD2 might be the D (5 bases). The germline V and J ends were trimmed by 8 bases and 3 bases, with 5 bases remaining between them. The CDR3 is made up of 10 amino acids. CDR1 and CDR2 (germline): SGHAT, FQNNGV. CDR3 amino acids: CASGSYEQYF. The CDR3 nucleotides read TGTGCCAGCGGGAGCTACGAGCAGTACTTC.

The V gene is TRBV5-5, the J gene TRBJ2-1; perhaps TRBD2 as D (5 bases). With 6 bases removed from V and 3 bases from J, the gap between germline ends came to 16 bases. From germline, CDR1 is SGHKS and CDR2 YYEKEE (reference sequence). The CDR3 has 15 residues. CDR3 nucleotides: TGTGCCAGCACCTTCGATTCGGGGAACTACAATGAGCAGTTCTTC. It yields the protein CASTFDSGNYNEQFF.

Only a few counts were recorded for this clone. This chain uses TRBV30 with TRBJ1-1; possible D gene TRBD1, 6 bases. The CDR3 is 13 amino acids. V lost 7 bases and J 3 bases, leaving 15 bases between the germline ends. Germline CDR1 is GTSNPN and CDR2 is SVGIG (reference sequence). The CDR3 coding sequence is TGTGCCTCGTCACAGGGAGAGGACACTGAAGCTTTCTTT. This encodes CASSQGEDTEAFF.

The chain is built from TRBV27 and TRBJ2-7; 11 positions agree with TRBD2. Germline V gene data show CDR1 as MNHEY and CDR2 as SMNVEV (reference sequence). The CDR3 runs to 15 residues. V was clipped by 7 bases and J by 1 base; unmatched bases: 6. CDR3 protein: CASTLLAGGSYEQYF. DNA for the CDR3: TGTGCCAGCACTCTCCTAGCGGGAGGATCCTACGAGCAGTACTTC.